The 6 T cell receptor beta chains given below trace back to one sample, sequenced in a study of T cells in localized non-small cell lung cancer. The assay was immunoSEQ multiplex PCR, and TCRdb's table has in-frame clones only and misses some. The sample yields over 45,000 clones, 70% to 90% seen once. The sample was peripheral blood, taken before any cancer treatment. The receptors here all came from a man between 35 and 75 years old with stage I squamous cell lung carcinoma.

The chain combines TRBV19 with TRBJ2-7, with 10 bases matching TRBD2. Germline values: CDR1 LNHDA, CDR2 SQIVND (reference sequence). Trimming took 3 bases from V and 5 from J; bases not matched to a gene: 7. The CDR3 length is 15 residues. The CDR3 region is CASSIAPSGSNEQYF. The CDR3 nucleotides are TGTGCCAGTAGTATCGCGCCTAGCGGGAGCAACGAGCAGTACTTC.

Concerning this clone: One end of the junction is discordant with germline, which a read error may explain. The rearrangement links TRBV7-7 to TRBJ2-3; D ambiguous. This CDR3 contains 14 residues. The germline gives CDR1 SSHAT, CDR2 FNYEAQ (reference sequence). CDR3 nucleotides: TGTGCTAGCAGCTCCCTGGGCAGCACAGATACGCAGTATTTT. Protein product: CASSSLGSTDTQYF.

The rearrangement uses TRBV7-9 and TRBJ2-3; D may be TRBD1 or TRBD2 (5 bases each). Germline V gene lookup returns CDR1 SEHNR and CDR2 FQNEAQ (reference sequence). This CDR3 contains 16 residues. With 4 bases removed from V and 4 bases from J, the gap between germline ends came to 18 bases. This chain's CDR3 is CASSSRAGRGADTQYF. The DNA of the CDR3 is TGTGCCAGCAGCTCCAGGGCGGGCCGGGGAGCAGATACGCAGTATTTT. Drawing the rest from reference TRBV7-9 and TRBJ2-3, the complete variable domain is DTGVSQNPRHKITKRGQNVTFRCDPISEHNRLYWYRQTLGQGPEFLTYFQNEAQLEKSRLLSDRFSAERPKGSFSTLEIQRTEQGDSAMYLCASSSRAGRGADTQYFGPGTRLTVL.

The CDR3 DNA follows: TGTGCCAGCAGCCAAGATCTAGCGGGAGGCACAGATACGCAGTATTTT. This encodes CASSQDLAGGTDTQYF. The chain links TRBV4-2 to TRBJ2-3; 10 bases map to TRBD2. The J segment lost 1 base and the V segment lost 0 bases, leaving 1 base of the junction unmatched. Germline CDR1 and CDR2: LGHNA and YNFKEQ. CDR3 length: 16 residues.

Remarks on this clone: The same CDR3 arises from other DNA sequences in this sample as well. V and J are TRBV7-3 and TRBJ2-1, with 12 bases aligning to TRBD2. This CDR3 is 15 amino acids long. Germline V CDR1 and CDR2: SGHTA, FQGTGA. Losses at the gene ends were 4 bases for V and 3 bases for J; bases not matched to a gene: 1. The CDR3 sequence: CASSSGLAGYNEQFF. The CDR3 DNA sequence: TGTGCCAGCAGCTCGGGACTAGCGGGCTACAATGAGCAGTTCTTC.

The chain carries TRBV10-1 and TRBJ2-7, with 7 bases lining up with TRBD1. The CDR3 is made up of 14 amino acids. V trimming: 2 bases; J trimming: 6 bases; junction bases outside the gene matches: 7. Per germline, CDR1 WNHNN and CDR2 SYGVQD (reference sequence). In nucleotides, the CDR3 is TGCGCCAGCAGTGAGAGAGGGGGCGCGGGCGAGCAGTACTTC. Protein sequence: CASSERGGAGEQYF.